These T cell receptor beta chains were read from a single sample in a study of T cell repertoires in cytomegalovirus infection. Their recognized antigens are unknown. A single record per CDR3 protein comes from TCRdb applying MiXCR to the reads. Of 700,000 to 900,000 distinct CDR3 sequences listed, about 28% are singletons. Source: cultured CD8+ T cells from PBMCs, taken from culture after CMV antigen stimulation. Receptor source: a human donor in good health (CMV status not recorded). Some clones in this sample may be carry-over from other donors' samples. Both conserved end residues are part of each CDR3.

len: 15; j_gene: TRBJ2-3; v_gene: TRBV10-2; CDR3aa: CASSTGQGWLDTQYF
len: 15; j_gene: TRBJ1-5; v_gene: TRBV6-5; CDR3aa: CASSYDGGATQPQHF
len: 13; j_gene: TRBJ2-7; v_gene: TRBV15; CDR3aa: CATRQGGNYEQYF
len: 16; j_gene: TRBJ2-3; v_gene: TRBV7-8; CDR3aa: CASSPLAGGRADTQYF
len: 15; j_gene: TRBJ2-1; v_gene: TRBV2; CDR3aa: CASSVGSSNYNEQFF
len: 15; j_gene: TRBJ2-5; v_gene: TRBV7-6; CDR3aa: CASSLGGGSGETQYF
len: 13; j_gene: TRBJ2-7; v_gene: TRBV12-3/TRBV12-4; CDR3aa: CASSLEAAYEQYF
len: 14; j_gene: TRBJ2-5; v_gene: TRBV12-3/TRBV12-4; CDR3aa: CASTTSGVRETQYF
len: 12; j_gene: TRBJ2-1; v_gene: TRBV6-5; CDR3aa: CASSYGLHEQFF
len: 13; j_gene: TRBJ2-3; v_gene: TRBV12-3/TRBV12-4; CDR3aa: CASSSEGADTQYF
len: 15; j_gene: TRBJ1-5; v_gene: TRBV7-3; CDR3aa: CASSLNPPTTQPQHF
len: 16; j_gene: TRBJ2-1; v_gene: TRBV11-2; CDR3aa: CASSKPGQGVYNEQFF
len: 15; j_gene: TRBJ2-5; v_gene: TRBV6-6; CDR3aa: CASSYYRAEGETQYF
len: 18; j_gene: TRBJ2-3; v_gene: TRBV23-1; CDR3aa: CASSRRAPGPKGTDTQYF
len: 17; j_gene: TRBJ2-1; v_gene: TRBV7-2; CDR3aa: CASSPIGGPSPYNEQFF
len: 17; j_gene: TRBJ2-1; v_gene: TRBV7-8; CDR3aa: CASSPRAGGPPHNEQFF
len: 18; j_gene: TRBJ2-7; v_gene: TRBV12-3/TRBV12-4; CDR3aa: CASSAVTSGDGLPYEQYF
len: 15; j_gene: TRBJ2-3; v_gene: TRBV7-8; CDR3aa: CASSLVGFGTDTQYF
len: 10; j_gene: TRBJ1-1; v_gene: TRBV29-1; CDR3aa: CSGGNTEAFF
len: 21; j_gene: TRBJ2-7; v_gene: TRBV27; CDR3aa: CASSLVKTGFGMGGLSYEQYF
len: 19; j_gene: TRBJ1-5; v_gene: TRBV20-1; CDR3aa: CSARPLVPGQGANNQPQHF
len: 11; j_gene: TRBJ2-3; v_gene: TRBV2; CDR3aa: CAITGTDTQYF
len: 15; j_gene: TRBJ2-1; v_gene: TRBV27; CDR3aa: CASSLSGYTYNEQFF
len: 15; j_gene: TRBJ1-2; v_gene: TRBV4-1; CDR3aa: CASSPWTGELYGYTF